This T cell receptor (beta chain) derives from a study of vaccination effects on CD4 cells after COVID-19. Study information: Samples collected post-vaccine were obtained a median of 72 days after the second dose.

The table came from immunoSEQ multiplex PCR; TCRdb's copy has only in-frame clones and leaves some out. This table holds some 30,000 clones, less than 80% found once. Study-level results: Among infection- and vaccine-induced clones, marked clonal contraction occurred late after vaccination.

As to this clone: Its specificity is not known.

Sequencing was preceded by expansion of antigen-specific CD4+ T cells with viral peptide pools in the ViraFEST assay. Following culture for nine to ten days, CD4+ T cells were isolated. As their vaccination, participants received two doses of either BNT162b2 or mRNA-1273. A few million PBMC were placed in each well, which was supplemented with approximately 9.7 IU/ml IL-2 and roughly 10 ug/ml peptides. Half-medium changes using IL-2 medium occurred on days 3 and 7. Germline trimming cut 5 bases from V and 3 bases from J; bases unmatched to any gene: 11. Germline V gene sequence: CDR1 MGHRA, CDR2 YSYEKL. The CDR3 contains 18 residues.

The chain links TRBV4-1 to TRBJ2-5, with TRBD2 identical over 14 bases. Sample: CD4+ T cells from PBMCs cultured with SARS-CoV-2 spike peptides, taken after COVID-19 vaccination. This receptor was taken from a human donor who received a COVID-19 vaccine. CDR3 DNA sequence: TGCGCCAGCAGCAAAAGACTAGCGGGGGGGCTAGAAGAAGAGACCCAGTACTTC. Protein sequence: CASSKRLAGGLEEETQYF.